The 3 T cell receptor beta chains below were found in one sample sequenced in a study of blood T cell repertoires in COVID-19. Profiled with immunoSEQ multiplex PCR; TCRdb holds only in-frame clones, not every one. The table lists roughly 32,000 clones, around 90% of them singletons. Sequencing input: peripheral blood. Receptor source: a man in his fifties with active or convalescent COVID-19.

The J gene is TRBJ1-2, the V gene TRBV4-2; TRBD1 matches 7 bases. The CDR3 has 15 residues. Germline V gene lookup returns CDR1 LGHNA and CDR2 YNFKEQ. V trimming: 5 bases; J trimming: 3 bases; junction bases outside the gene matches: 9. CDR3 amino acids: CASSSREGGYYGYTF. CDR3 DNA: TGTGCCAGCAGCAGCCGGGAAGGGGGCTACTATGGCTACACCTTC.

The chain carries TRBV5-6 and TRBJ2-7; 7 bases align to TRBD2. CDR1 SGHDT and CDR2 YYEEEE come from the germline V gene. The V segment lost 4 bases and the J segment 6 bases; nucleotides outside the gene matches: 13. CDR3 length: 15 amino acids. The CDR3 protein is CASSRGVSSALEQYF. Written as DNA, the CDR3 is TGTGCCAGCAGCCGGGGGGTGTCTTCGGCGCTCGAGCAGTACTTC. The complete variable domain, with remaining parts taken from reference TRBV5-6 and TRBJ2-7, reads DAGVTQSPTHLIKTRGQQVTLRCSPKSGHDTVSWYQQALGQGPQFIFQYYEEEERQRGNFPDRFSGHQFPNYSSELNVNALLLGDSALYLCASSRGVSSALEQYFGPGTRLTVT.

V usage is TRBV5-5 and J usage is TRBJ1-1; 7 bases line up with TRBD1. Germline V gene sequence: CDR1 SGHKS, CDR2 YYEKEE (reference sequence). Germline trimming cut 4 bases from V and 0 bases from J; bases unmatched to any gene: 3. This CDR3 is built from 14 residues. The CDR3 sequence: CASSRDRVNTEAFF. The CDR3 DNA sequence: TGTGCCAGCAGCCGAGACAGGGTGAACACTGAAGCTTTCTTT.